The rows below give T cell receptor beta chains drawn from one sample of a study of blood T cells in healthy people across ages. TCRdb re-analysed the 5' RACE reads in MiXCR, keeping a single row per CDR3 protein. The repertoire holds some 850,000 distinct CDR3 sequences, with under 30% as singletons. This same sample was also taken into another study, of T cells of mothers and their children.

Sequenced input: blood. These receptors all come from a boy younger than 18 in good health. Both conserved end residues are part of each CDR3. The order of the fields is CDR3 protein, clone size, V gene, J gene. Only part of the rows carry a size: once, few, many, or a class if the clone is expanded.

CDR3: CASSYGTVMNTEAFF
size: few
V: TRBV5-5
J: TRBJ1-1

CDR3: CASSLPGLTYEQYF
size: -
V: TRBV5-1
J: TRBJ2-7

CDR3: CASSLSYPGKQYF
size: -
V: TRBV7-9
J: TRBJ2-7

CDR3: CASSSTVETQYF
size: few
V: TRBV6-5
J: TRBJ2-5

CDR3: CASQQVFGYGYTF
size: -
V: TRBV6-5
J: TRBJ1-2

CDR3: CASSDPGEGYGYTF
size: -
V: TRBV12-3/TRBV12-4
J: TRBJ1-2

CDR3: CSVEVAGGIQQETQYF
size: few
V: TRBV29-1
J: TRBJ2-5

CDR3: CSARVAGRTDTQYF
size: -
V: TRBV20-1
J: TRBJ2-3

CDR3: CASSLARVGKSTGELFF
size: -
V: TRBV5-1
J: TRBJ2-2

CDR3: CASSSGQPTSTDTQYF
size: -
V: TRBV6-1
J: TRBJ2-3

CDR3: CASSPSSGGLEQYF
size: -
V: TRBV10-1
J: TRBJ2-7

CDR3: CASSPDRGILYEQYF
size: few
V: TRBV7-6
J: TRBJ2-7

CDR3: CASSLISGGLNEQFF
size: -
V: TRBV12-3/TRBV12-4
J: TRBJ2-1

CDR3: CASSLTWGTEQYF
size: -
V: TRBV7-3
J: TRBJ2-5

CDR3: CASSPLKTGPNTEAFF
size: few
V: TRBV27
J: TRBJ1-1

CDR3: CASSPTGGGFYGYTF
size: -
V: TRBV12-3/TRBV12-4
J: TRBJ1-2

CDR3: CASTRSVYEQYF
size: few
V: TRBV6-2/TRBV6-3
J: TRBJ2-7

CDR3: CASSPQGALSYEQYF
size: few
V: TRBV18
J: TRBJ2-7

CDR3: CASSAPDRGVETQYF
size: -
V: TRBV12-3/TRBV12-4
J: TRBJ2-5

CDR3: CASSVTSLNEKLFF
size: few
V: TRBV9
J: TRBJ1-4

CDR3: CASSFGKARDQPQHF
size: -
V: TRBV12-3/TRBV12-4
J: TRBJ1-5

CDR3: CAISESIIGNQPQHF
size: -
V: TRBV10-3
J: TRBJ1-5

CDR3: CSARGALSYNEQFF
size: -
V: TRBV20-1
J: TRBJ2-1

CDR3: CASSETDSYEQYF
size: few
V: TRBV5-1
J: TRBJ2-7

CDR3: CAWGWETQYF
size: -
V: TRBV30
J: TRBJ2-5